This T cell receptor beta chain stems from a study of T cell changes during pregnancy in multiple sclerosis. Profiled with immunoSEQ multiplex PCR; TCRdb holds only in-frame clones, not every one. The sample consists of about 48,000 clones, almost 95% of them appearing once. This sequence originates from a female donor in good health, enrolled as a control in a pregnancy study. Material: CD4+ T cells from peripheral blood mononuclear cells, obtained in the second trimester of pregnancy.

The CDR3 bases are TGTGCCAGCAGCGTCCAGGGTCTGGGCACTGAAGCTTTCTTT. Its translation: CASSVQGLGTEAFF. The chain combines TRBV11-2 with TRBJ1-1; possible D gene TRBD1, 5 bases. Germline CDR1 is SGHAT and CDR2 is FQNNGV. Trimming took 5 bases from V and 4 from J, leaving 14 bases between them. This CDR3 is 14 amino acids long.